The present TCR beta chain was sequenced within a study of long-term antiretroviral therapy in people with HIV. Study outcomes and limitations: Neither ART adherence, viral resistance nor therapy changes were documented. Compared with controls, HIV repertoires showed narrower CDR3 length ranges.

Running of the v3.0 immunoSEQ assay took place at survey level. Sequencing set out to capture about 35,000-55,000 T-cell genomes per sample. Clones were read by immunoSEQ multiplex PCR, and TCRdb kept only the in-frame ones, dropping some. The sample lists about 38,000 clones; roughly 80% were seen once. V was clipped by 7 bases and J by 0 bases, with 9 bases between them. Germline V gives CDR1 LNHDA, CDR2 SQIVND (reference sequence). This CDR3 comprises 14 residues. Held in samples before DNA extraction were 1-10 million cryopreserved PBMC. About this clone itself: Its antigen is not identified.

The sequenced sample was unsorted PBMCs, obtained 1.5 years after starting antiretroviral therapy. The chain is built from TRBV19 and TRBJ2-2, with a weak D call TRBD2 (5 bases). The origin of this receptor is a man younger than 30 with HIV. In DNA form, the CDR3 reads TGTGCCAGTAATCAGCGGACGAACACCGGGGAGCTGTTTTTT. Translating gives CASNQRTNTGELFF.